These T cell receptor beta chains were read from a single sample in a study of breast tumors, draining lymph nodes, adjacent tissues. Via MiXCR, TCRdb re-called the multiplex PCR reads, giving one row per CDR3 protein. The sample shows 130,000 or so distinct CDR3 sequences, 30% to 35% of them seen only once. Sequenced material: axillary lymph node tissue. The receptors originated from a female donor with breast cancer. Some clones in this sample may be carry-over from other donors' samples. The CDR3 runs from the conserved cysteine through the conserved F or W.

TRBJ1-4 TRBV5-1 CATKMEDSNEKLFF
TRBJ1-4 TRBV7-2 CASSLEGTGGEKLFF
TRBJ1-5 TRBV2 CASSEAGALRSQPQHF
TRBJ1-5 TRBV5-1 CASSLETGNQPQHF
TRBJ1-5 TRBV6-1 CASRGMRSNQPQHF
TRBJ2-1 TRBV24-1 CATSDSSTGKSREQFF
TRBJ2-2 TRBV5-1 CASSLELNLIGELFF
TRBJ2-4 TRBV27 CASRQGGKNIQYF
TRBJ1-1 TRBV7-2 CASSLARLEEAFF
TRBJ2-1 TRBV19 CTSSRSFNPPYNEQFF
TRBJ2-3 TRBV19 CASSIKPGHGPMLADTQYF
TRBJ2-1 TRBV27 CATNGAGEQFF
TRBJ1-2 TRBV11-2 CASSLDGRITYGYTF
TRBJ1-2 TRBV5-6 CASRGTGIFYGYTF
TRBJ2-7 TRBV7-3 CASSPGPGATYEQYF
TRBJ2-5 TRBV29-1 CSVEVSGETQYF
TRBJ1-2 TRBV2 CASRIGGFDYGYTF
TRBJ1-1 TRBV2 CASEENTEAFF
TRBJ1-6 TRBV10-2 CASSRQGINSPLHF
TRBJ2-7 TRBV3-1 CASSPNRGGYEQYF
TRBJ1-4 TRBV29-1 CSANRGVGEKLFF
TRBJ2-5 TRBV5-8 CASSLGQANKETQYF
TRBJ1-1 TRBV18 CASSPGPLTFMGAFF
TRBJ1-5 TRBV7-2 CASSPRTGGREPQHF
TRBJ2-2 TRBV6-5 CASTPIWGTGLTGELFF
TRBJ1-2 TRBV3-1 CASSQDNRHYGYTF
TRBJ1-2 TRBV5-8 CASSLAGGVHGYTF
TRBJ2-2 TRBV9 CASSQDRGVPGELFF
TRBJ2-4 TRBV20-1 CSARQHGGEAKNIQYF
TRBJ1-2 TRBV2 CASPGGQARGYTF
TRBJ2-1 TRBV20-1 CSAKRDRGNNEQFF
TRBJ1-3 TRBV5-1 CASSGGYGNGNTIYF
TRBJ2-3 TRBV7-2 CTCSRPIAGGPQDTQYF
TRBJ2-3 TRBV6-2/TRBV6-3 CASSHSVDTQYF
TRBJ1-3 TRBV4-3 CASSQDNGNTIYF
TRBJ2-7 TRBV5-8 CASSPFSLDYEQYF
TRBJ2-7 TRBV7-8 CASSAQGVPSSYEQYF
TRBJ1-1 TRBV6-2/TRBV6-3 CASSYGGVTEAFF